Sequencing of this TCR beta chain was carried out in a study of T cell repertoires in aging, cancer and after chemotherapy (dated by TCRdb to the late 2010s). About the investigation overall: Donors were distributed across six age groups ranging from 30 or younger to 70 or older, with at least three individuals included per group. To examine immunoaging and T cell reconstitution after chemotherapy, the study profiled TCR beta repertoires in peripheral blood from healthy donors and cancer patients. Alongside about 97 healthy donors serving as a reference group, the cohort included roughly 220 cancer patients, of whom roughly 91 had hematological cancers and 110 to 140 had solid cancers. In total, the full dataset held 7.5 million to 9.5 million TCR reads. In the solid tumor group, paired pre- and post-chemotherapy samples were obtained from brain tumor (glioblastoma) patients receiving temozolomide-based therapy. Summary of the overall study and its limitations: In both cancer cohorts, median generation probability rose over the chemotherapy interval, which suggests that the repertoire was reconstituted through rebound thymic output. Significantly lower blood TCR diversity and higher clonality were observed in untreated patients with hematological or solid cancers than in age-matched healthy donors. The authors noted that the repertoire data do not allow conclusions about immunological memory after chemotherapy. In healthy donors, the drop in TCR diversity with age came mainly from a loss of richness, whereas in cancer patients a loss of evenness also played a part.

In regard to this clonotype: It lacks a known antigen. It has no much larger one-base neighbor in the sample; base qualities were not kept.

Rearranged TRB sequences spanning V, D and J segments were amplified by multiplex touch-down PCR using a mixed TRB-A/B primer pool. Illumina adapters and sample indices were attached to the amplicons in two consecutive PCR reactions using Phusion HS II polymerase. Amplicons were gel-purified with the NucleoSpin Gel and PCR Clean-up kit, then checked with Qubit and an Agilent 2100 Bioanalyzer. Libraries were sequenced on an Illumina MiSeq using 600-cycle, single-indexed, paired-end runs. Per the source publication's procedure: MiXCR versions 2.12 and 3.0.5 were used to process TRB sequences. Each unique CDR3 nucleotide sequence was counted as one clone, and only productive sequences with at least two reads were retained. The repertoire metrics were Shannon diversity, evenness, clonality (defined as one minus evenness), and alpha-parameterized diversity profiles covering alpha 0 to 5. The IGoR algorithm was used to compute generation probabilities of clones in paired pre- and post-chemotherapy samples. TCRdb ran its own pipeline on the public reads, namely fastp trimming at Q25 and MiXCR clone calling, and kept in-frame beta chains. All rows with the same CDR3 protein become a single entry with the most common DNA and genes. For this entry, the V and J calls and clone size follow TCRdb and not the study's own pipeline. This sample has roughly 940 distinct CDR3 sequences in its table, and 20% of those were observed once. The leading ten clones occupy around 30% of the sample.

TCR beta rearrangements were amplified from genomic DNA extracted from peripheral blood rather than from sorted cells or RNA. Sequencing used blood. The clonotype was recovered from a human donor with a solid tumor.

The base sequence is TGTGCCAGCAGTTTATGGGCAGGCTTCTACAATGAGCAGTTCTTC. Translated, this is CASSLWAGFYNEQFF. Recombination connected TRBV27 to TRBJ2-1; no D segment can be confidently identified. Relative to germline, V is 1 base shorter and J is 3 bases shorter, with 10 bases between their ends. The CDR3 runs 15 residues from the cysteine to the phenylalanine. This entry keeps only the CDR3 DNA: 45 bases, framed from base 1. The germline V gene encodes CDR1 MNHEY and CDR2 SMNVEV (reference sequence).